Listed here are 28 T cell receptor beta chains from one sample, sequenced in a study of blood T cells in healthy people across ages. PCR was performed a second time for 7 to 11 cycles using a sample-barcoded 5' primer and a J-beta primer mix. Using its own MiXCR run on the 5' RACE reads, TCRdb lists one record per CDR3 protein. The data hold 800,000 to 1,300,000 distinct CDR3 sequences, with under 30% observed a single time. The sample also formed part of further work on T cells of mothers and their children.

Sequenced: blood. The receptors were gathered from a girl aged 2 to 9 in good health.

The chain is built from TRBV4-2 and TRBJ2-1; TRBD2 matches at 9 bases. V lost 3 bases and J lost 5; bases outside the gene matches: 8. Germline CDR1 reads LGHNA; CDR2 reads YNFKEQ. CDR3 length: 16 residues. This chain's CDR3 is CASSHRRLAANNEQFF. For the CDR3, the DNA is TGTGCCAGCAGCCATAGGAGACTAGCGGCCAACAATGAGCAGTTCTTC.

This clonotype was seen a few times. CDR3 DNA: TGTGCCAGCAGCGCCCCGAGTCGGGGAAATGAGCAGTTCTTC. Amino acids: CASSAPSRGNEQFF. V is TRBV9 and J is TRBJ2-1; tentative D call: TRBD2 (5 bases). Germline V CDR1 and CDR2: SGDLS, YYNGEE. This CDR3 has 14 residues. The V and J ends lost 3 bases and 7 bases respectively, with 14 bases between them.

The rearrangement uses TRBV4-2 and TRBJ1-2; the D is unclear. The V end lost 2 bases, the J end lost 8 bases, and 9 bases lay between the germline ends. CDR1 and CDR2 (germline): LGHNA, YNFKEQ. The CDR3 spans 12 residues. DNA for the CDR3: TGTGCCAGCAGCCAACAAAGCGGGGGCTACACCTTC. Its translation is CASSQQSGGYTF.

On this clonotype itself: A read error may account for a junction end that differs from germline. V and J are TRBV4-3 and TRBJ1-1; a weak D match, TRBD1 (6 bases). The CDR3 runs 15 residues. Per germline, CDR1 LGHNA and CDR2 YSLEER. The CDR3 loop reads CASNQDGGQDTEAFF. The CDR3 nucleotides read TGCGCCAGCAACCAAGATGGGGGGCAAGACACTGAAGCTTTCTTT.

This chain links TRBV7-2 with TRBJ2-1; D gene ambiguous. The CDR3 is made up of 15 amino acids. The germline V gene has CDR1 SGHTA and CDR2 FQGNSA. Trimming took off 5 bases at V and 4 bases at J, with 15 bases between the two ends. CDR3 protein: CASSIAGPTYNEQFF. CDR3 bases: TGTGCCAGCAGCATCGCCGGGCCTACGTACAATGAGCAGTTCTTC.

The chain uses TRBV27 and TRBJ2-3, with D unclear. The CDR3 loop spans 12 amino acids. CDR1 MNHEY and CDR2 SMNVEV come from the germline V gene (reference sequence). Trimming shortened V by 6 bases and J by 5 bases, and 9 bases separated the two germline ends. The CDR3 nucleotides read TGTGCCAGCAGAACACAAGGAGATACGCAGTATTTT. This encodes CASRTQGDTQYF.

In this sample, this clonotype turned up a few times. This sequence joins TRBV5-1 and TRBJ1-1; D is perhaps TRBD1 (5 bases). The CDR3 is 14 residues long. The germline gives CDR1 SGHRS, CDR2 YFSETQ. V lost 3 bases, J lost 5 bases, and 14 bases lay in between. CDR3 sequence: CASSSVGEVTEAFF. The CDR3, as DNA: TGCGCCAGCAGCTCGGTGGGGGAAGTGACTGAAGCTTTCTTT.

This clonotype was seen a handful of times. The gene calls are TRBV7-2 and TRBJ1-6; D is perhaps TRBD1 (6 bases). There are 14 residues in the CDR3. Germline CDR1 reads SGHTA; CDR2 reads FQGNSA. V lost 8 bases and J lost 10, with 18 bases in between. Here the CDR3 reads CASGTGRGGSPLHF. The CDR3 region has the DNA TGTGCCAGCGGCACGGGCAGGGGAGGGTCACCCCTCCACTTT.

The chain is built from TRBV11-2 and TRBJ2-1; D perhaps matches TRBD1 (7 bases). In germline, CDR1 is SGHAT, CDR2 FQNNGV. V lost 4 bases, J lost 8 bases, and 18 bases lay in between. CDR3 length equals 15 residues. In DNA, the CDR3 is TGTGCCAGCAGCTCAGGTGGACTCAGGGGGGATGAGCAGTTCTTC. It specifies CASSSGGLRGDEQFF.

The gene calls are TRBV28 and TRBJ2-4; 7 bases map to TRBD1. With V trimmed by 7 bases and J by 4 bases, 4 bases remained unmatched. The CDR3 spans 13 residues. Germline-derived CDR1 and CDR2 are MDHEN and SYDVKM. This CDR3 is CASTGGRKNIQYF. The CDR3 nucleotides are TGTGCCAGCACAGGGGGTAGAAAAAACATTCAGTACTTC.

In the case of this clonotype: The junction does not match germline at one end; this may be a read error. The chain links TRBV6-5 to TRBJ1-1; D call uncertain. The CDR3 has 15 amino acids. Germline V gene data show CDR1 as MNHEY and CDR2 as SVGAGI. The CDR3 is CASSYSRRANTEALF. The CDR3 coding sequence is TGTGCCAGCAGTTACAGTCGGCGGGCGAACACTGAAGCTCTCTTT.

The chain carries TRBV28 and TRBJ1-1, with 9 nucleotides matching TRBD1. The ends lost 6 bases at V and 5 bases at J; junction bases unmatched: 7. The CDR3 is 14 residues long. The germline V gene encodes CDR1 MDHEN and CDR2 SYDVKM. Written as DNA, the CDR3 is TGTGCCAGCAGCCGGGACAGGGAAAGGACTGAAGCTTTCTTT. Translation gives CASSRDRERTEAFF.

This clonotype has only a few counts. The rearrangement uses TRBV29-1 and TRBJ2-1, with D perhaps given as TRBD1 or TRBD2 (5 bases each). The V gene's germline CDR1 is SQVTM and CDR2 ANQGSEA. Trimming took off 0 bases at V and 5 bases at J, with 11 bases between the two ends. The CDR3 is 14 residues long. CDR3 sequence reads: CSVEEWDGDNEQFF. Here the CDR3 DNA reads TGCAGCGTTGAAGAATGGGACGGGGACAATGAGCAGTTCTTC.

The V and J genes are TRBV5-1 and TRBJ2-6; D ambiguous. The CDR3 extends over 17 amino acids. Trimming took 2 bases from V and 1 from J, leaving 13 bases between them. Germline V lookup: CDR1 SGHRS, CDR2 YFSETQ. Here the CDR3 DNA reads TGCGCCAGCAGCTTCCGGACGGTTCGTTCTGGGGCCAACGTCCTGACTTTC. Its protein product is CASSFRTVRSGANVLTF.

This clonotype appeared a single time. This chain's CDR3 is CASSLSLLSGTEAFF. Written as DNA, the CDR3 is TGTGCCAGCAGTTTAAGTTTACTAAGTGGCACTGAAGCTTTCTTT. The V call is TRBV12-3 or TRBV12-4, the J call TRBJ1-1, with D hard to call. CDR3 length equals 15 residues. Trimming removed 2 bases from V and 4 bases from J, with 14 bases in between.

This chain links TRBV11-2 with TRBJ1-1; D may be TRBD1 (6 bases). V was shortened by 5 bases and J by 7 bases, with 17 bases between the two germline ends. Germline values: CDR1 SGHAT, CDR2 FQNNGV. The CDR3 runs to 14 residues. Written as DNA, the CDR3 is TGTGCCAGCAGCCGGACCCGTCAGGGGAATGAAGCTTTCTTT. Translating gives CASSRTRQGNEAFF.

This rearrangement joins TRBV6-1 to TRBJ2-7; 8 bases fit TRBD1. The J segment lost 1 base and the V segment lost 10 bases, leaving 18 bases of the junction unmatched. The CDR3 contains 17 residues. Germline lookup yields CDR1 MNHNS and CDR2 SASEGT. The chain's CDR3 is CATIGRVSGTGSYEQYF. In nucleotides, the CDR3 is TGTGCCACCATCGGCAGGGTTTCCGGGACAGGTTCCTACGAGCAGTACTTC.

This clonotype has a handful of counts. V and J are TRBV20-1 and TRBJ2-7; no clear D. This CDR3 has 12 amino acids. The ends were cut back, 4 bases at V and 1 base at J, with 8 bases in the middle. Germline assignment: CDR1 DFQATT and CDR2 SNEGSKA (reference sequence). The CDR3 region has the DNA TGCAGTGCTATAGCTGAATCCTACGAGCAGTACTTC. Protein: CSAIAESYEQYF.

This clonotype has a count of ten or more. DNA of the CDR3: TGTGCCAGCGCAGGGGAAGAGACCCAGTACTTC. This encodes CASAGEETQYF. The chain recombines TRBV2 with TRBJ2-1, with D possibly TRBD1 on 6 matching bases. TRBJ2-5 matches the DNA end more closely, so the J call is doubtful. Germline CDR1 is SNHLY and CDR2 is FYNNEI. The CDR3 is 11 amino acids.

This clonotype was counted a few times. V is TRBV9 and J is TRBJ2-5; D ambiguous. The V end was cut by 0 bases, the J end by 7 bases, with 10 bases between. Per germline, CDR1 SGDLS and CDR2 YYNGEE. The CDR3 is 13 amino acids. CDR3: CASSVDPSGTQYF. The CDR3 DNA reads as TGTGCCAGCAGCGTAGACCCCTCCGGGACCCAGTACTTC.

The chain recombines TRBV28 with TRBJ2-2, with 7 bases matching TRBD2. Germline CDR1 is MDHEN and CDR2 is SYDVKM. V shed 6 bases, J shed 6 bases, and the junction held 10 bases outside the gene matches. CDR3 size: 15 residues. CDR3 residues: CASSLGRAFPGELFF. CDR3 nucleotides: TGTGCCAGCAGCCTGGGGAGGGCCTTCCCCGGGGAGCTGTTTTTT.

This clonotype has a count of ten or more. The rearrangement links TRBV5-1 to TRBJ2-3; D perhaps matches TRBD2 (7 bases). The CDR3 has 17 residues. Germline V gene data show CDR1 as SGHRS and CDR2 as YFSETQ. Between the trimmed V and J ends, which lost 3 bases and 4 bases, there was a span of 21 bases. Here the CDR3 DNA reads TGCGCCAGCAGCTCGGCCGTTAGCCGGGGGGCAGCAGATACGCAGTATTTT. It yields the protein CASSSAVSRGAADTQYF. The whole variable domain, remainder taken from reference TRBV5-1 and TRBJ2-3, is KAGVTQTPRYLIKTRGQQVTLSCSPISGHRSVSWYQQTPGQGLQFLFEYFSETQRNKGNFPGRFSGRQFSNSRSEMNVSTLELGDSALYLCASSSAVSRGAADTQYFGPGTRLTVL.

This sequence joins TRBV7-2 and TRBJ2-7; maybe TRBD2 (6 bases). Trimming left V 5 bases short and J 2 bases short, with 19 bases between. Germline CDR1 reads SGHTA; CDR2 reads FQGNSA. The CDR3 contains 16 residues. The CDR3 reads CASSLIPGSGPYEQYF. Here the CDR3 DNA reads TGTGCCAGCAGCCTCATTCCCGGGAGTGGGCCCTACGAGCAGTACTTC.

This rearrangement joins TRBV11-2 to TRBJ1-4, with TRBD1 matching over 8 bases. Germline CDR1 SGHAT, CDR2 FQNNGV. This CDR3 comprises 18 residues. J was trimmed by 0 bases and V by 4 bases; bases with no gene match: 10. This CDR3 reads CASSSYYEDRATNEKLFF. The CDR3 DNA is TGTGCCAGCAGCTCTTACTATGAGGACAGGGCAACTAATGAAAAACTGTTTTTT.

CDR3 sequence: CSVLKTSGYYEQYF. The DNA for the CDR3 is TGCAGTGTGCTAAAGACTAGCGGTTACTACGAGCAGTACTTC. V is TRBV20-1 and J is TRBJ2-7; 9 bases align to TRBD2. CDR1 and CDR2 (germline): DFQATT, SNEGSKA (reference sequence). This CDR3 contains 14 residues. V lost 7 bases, J lost 3 bases, and 10 bases stayed unmatched.

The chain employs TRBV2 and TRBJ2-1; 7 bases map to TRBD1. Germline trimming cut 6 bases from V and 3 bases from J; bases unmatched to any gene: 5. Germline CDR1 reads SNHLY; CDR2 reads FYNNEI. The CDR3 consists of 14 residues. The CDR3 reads CASRTQGYYNEQFF. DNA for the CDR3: TGTGCCAGCAGGACACAGGGGTACTACAATGAGCAGTTCTTC.

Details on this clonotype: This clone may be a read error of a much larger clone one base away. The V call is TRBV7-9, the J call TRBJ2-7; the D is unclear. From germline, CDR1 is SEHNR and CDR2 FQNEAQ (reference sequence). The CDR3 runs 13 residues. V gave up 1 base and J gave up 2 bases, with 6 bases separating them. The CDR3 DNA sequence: TGTGCCAGCAGCTTAGAGAGTACCTACGAGCAGTACTTC. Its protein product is CASSLESTYEQYF.

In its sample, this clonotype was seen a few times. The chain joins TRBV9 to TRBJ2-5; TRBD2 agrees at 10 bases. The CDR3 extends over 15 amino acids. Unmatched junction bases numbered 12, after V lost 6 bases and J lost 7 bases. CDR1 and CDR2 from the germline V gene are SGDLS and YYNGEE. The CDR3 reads CASTPGSGRAGTQYF. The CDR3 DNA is TGTGCCAGCACTCCTGGGAGCGGGAGGGCCGGGACCCAGTACTTC.